This T cell receptor (beta chain) was recorded in a study of cytomegalovirus exposure and HLA in healthy donors. Whole-study results and caveats: Subsequent analysis of the approximately 110 validation repertoires found a tendency for first-cohort TCR clusters to co-occur.

The ends lost 4 bases at V and 4 bases at J; junction bases unmatched: 9. Germline assignment: CDR1 LGHNT and CDR2 FRNRAP. CDR3 size: 15 residues. In regard to this clone: The target antigen is unknown.

Using immunoSEQ multiplex PCR, the repertoire was profiled, and TCRdb retains in-frame clones only, with some absent. The sample holds under 350,000 clones, around 85% seen once. This chain connects TRBV12-5 to TRBJ1-2; 7 bases agree with TRBD1. Sequencing was carried out using PBMCs. The receptor comes from a woman aged 18 to 35 in good health and CMV-seronegative. CDR3 sequence (DNA): TGTGCTAGTGGTTGGGCCGGGACAGAGGGCTATGGCTACACCTTC. Translating it yields CASGWAGTEGYGYTF.